This TCR beta chain was profiled in a study of T cell responses to AZD1222 COVID-19 vaccine. Germline-derived CDR1 and CDR2 are MNHEY and SMNVEV (reference sequence). Trimming took 0 bases from V and 13 from J, leaving 10 bases between them. There are 13 residues in the CDR3. On this clone: The antigen remains unidentified.

General study findings and limits: Epitopes outside B.1.351 and B.1.1.7 mutated regions reportedly drew nearly half of spike TCRs. Among the donors, most were white British and more were female, and clonal diversity was possibly underestimated.

Some clones are missing from TCRdb's copy, which holds only in-frame ones; the method was immunoSEQ multiplex PCR. Found here are over 100,000 clones, approximately 89% of them singletons; the top ten hold approximately 18%. Sequencing was performed on peripheral blood, taken on day 0 of AZD1222 vaccination. The TCR originated in an adult in good health. J is TRBJ1-6 and V is TRBV27, with D unresolved. The CDR3 DNA reads TGTGCCAGCAGTTTATCAGGGTTGGTGCCCCTCCACTTT. Its translation: CASSLSGLVPLHF.